The T cell receptor beta chain under discussion was sequenced for a study of OX40 agonist ivuxolimab in advanced cancers. About the study: Aged roughly 23 to 79 with a mean of roughly 65 years, they were around 83% male. Having had anti-PD-1, anti-PD-L1 or anti-CTLA-4 therapy before was allowed, and roughly 40% had some. Points from the study as a whole: The study did not work out the antigen specificity of the expanded peripheral T cells.

Profiled with immunoSEQ multiplex PCR; TCRdb holds only in-frame clones, not every one. The sample carries roughly 24,000 clones, 88% recorded once. A remark on this clone: Its antigen is unknown.

V was cut by 0 bases and J by 7 bases, with 14 bases left in between. The germline CDR1 and CDR2 sequences are LGHNA and YSLEER. This CDR3 contains 15 residues. The clonotype was recovered from an adult with an advanced solid tumor such as melanoma, head and neck, liver or kidney cancer. Specimen: CD4+ or CD8+ T cells sorted from blood, collected in a trial of the OX40 agonist ivuxolimab. The chain is built from TRBV4-3 and TRBJ2-3, with D perhaps given as TRBD1 or TRBD2 (6 bases each). The CDR3 here is CASSQDYGGLYTQYF. The CDR3 DNA reads as TGCGCCAGCAGCCAAGATTATGGGGGGCTCTATACGCAGTATTTT.